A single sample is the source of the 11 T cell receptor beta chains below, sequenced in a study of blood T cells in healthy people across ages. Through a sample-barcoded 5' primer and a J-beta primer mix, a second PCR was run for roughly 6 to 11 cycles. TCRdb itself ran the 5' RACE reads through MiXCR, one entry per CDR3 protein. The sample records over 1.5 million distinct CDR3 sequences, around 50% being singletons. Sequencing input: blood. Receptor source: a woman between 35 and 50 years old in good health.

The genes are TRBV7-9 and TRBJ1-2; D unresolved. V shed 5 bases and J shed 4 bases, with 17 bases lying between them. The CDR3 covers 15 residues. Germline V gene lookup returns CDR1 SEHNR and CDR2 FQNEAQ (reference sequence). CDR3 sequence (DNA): TGTGCCAGCAGCGGCGGACCACCTTCTAGCTATGGCTACACCTTC. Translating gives CASSGGPPSSYGYTF. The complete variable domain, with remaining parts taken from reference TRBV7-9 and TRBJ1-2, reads DTGVSQNPRHKITKRGQNVTFRCDPISEHNRLYWYRQTLGQGPEFLTYFQNEAQLEKSRLLSDRFSAERPKGSFSTLEIQRTEQGDSAMYLCASSGGPPSSYGYTFGSGTRLTVV.

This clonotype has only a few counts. The CDR3 DNA reads as TGCGCCAGCAGTGAAGGGTCTTGTGGAACAGATACGCAGTATTTT. This gives the protein CASSEGSCGTDTQYF. The chain is built from TRBV10-1 and TRBJ2-3; D is undetermined. The V end was cut by 3 bases, the J end by 3 bases, with 13 bases between. This CDR3 spans 15 amino acids. The germline gives CDR1 WNHNN, CDR2 SYGVQD (reference sequence).

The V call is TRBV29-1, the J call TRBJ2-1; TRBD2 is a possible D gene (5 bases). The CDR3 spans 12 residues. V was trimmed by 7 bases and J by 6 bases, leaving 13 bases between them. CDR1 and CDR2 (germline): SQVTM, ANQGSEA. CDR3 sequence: CSGDIGGNEQFF. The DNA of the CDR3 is TGCAGCGGGGATATCGGAGGCAATGAGCAGTTCTTC.

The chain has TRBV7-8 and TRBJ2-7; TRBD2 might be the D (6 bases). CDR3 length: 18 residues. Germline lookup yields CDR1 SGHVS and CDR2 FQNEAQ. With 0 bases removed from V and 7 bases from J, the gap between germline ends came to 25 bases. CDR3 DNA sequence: TGTGCCAGCAGCTTAGCTCCGGGCGGGGATGGATCAAACAATGAGCAGTACTTC. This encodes CASSLAPGGDGSNNEQYF. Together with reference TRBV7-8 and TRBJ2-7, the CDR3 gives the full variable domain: GAGVSQSPRYKVAKRGQDVALRCDPISGHVSLFWYQQALGQGPEFLTYFQNEAQLDKSGLPSDRFFAERPEGSVSTLKIQRTQQEDSAVYLCASSLAPGGDGSNNEQYFGPGTRLTVT.

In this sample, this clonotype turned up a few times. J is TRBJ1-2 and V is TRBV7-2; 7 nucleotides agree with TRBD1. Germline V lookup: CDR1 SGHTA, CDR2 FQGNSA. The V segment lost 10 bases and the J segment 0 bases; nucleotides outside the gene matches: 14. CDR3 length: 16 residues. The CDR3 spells CATSDRLHLTNYGYTF. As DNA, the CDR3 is TGTGCCACCTCGGACAGGCTTCACCTTACTAACTATGGCTACACCTTC.

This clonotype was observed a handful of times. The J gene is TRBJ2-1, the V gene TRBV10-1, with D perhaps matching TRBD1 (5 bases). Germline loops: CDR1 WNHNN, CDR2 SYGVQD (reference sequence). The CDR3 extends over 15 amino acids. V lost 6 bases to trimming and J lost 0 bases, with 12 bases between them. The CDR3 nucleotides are TGCGCCAGCAGGGTGGACATAAACTCCTACAATGAGCAGTTCTTC. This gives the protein CASRVDINSYNEQFF.

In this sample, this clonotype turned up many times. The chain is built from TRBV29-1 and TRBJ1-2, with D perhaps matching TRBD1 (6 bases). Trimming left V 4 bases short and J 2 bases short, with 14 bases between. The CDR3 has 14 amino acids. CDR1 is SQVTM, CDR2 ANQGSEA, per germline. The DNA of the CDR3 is TGCAGCGTTGGTCGGGTTGGGGGCAACTATGGCTACACCTTC. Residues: CSVGRVGGNYGYTF.

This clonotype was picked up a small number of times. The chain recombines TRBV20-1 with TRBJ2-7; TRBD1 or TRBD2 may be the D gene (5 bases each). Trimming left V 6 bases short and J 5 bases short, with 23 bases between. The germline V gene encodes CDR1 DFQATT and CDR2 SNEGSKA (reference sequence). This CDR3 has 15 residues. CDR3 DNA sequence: TGCAGTGCCCAGCGGCCCGGGACGGGGTATGACGAGCAGTACTTC. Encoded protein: CSAQRPGTGYDEQYF.

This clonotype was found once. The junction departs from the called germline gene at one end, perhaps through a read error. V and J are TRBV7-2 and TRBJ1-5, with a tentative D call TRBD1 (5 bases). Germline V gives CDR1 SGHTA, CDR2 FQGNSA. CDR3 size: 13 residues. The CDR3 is CASSVAPREPQHF. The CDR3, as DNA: TGTGCCAGCAGCGTAGCCCCCAGGGAGCCCCAGCATTTT.

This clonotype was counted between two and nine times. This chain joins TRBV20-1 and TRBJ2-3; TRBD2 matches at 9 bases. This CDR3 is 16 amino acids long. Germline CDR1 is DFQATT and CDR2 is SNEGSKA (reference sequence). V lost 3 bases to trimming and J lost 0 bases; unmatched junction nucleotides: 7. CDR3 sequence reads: CSARSASGDSTDTQYF. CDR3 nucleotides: TGCAGTGCTAGGTCGGCTAGCGGGGATAGCACAGATACGCAGTATTTT.

The CDR3 sequence: CASSTQLGETDSFTDTQYF. The CDR3 DNA sequence: TGTGCCAGCAGTACACAATTAGGAGAGACGGACAGCTTCACAGATACGCAGTATTTT. V usage is TRBV27 and J usage is TRBJ2-3; possible D gene TRBD1, 6 bases. Trimming shortened V by 5 bases and J by 2 bases, and 26 bases separated the two germline ends. This CDR3 contains 19 residues. Per the germline V gene, CDR1 is MNHEY and CDR2 is SMNVEV (reference sequence).